A selection of T cell receptor beta chains follows, all from one sample in a study of post-analysis software for immune sequencing data. A single record per CDR3 protein comes from TCRdb applying MiXCR to the PCR reads. The data contain a few hundred thousand distinct CDR3 sequences, approximately 34% of them singletons. The specimen was blood. These receptors came from a girl aged 5-17 years with multiple sclerosis. CDR3s include the opening cysteine and the closing phenylalanine or tryptophan.

cdr3_aa,v_call,j_call
CASSPRTGGYGYTF,TRBV3-1,TRBJ1-2
CASSLVGDARDNEQYF,TRBV5-1,TRBJ2-5
CASSQEGLAAGDEQFF,TRBV3-1,TRBJ2-1
CASSLAGVINHGYTF,TRBV12-3/TRBV12-4,TRBJ1-2
CASSFPSDWPSTDTQYF,TRBV5-6,TRBJ2-3
CSARRSGRNEQFF,TRBV20-1,TRBJ2-1
CAISQDSLNSPLHF,TRBV10-3,TRBJ1-6
CSVVPFTVGIRDSFAVAFF,TRBV29-1,TRBJ1-1
CSARVAGRGEQFF,TRBV20-1,TRBJ2-1
CASSSNRGLGGNIQYF,TRBV11-2,TRBJ2-4
CASSRLAGHTDTQYF,TRBV7-2,TRBJ2-3
CASSQDLRNQPQHF,TRBV4-1,TRBJ1-5
CASSWGDRASPETQYF,TRBV5-1,.
CSAVDRGRWETQYF,TRBV20-1,TRBJ2-5
CASSQDTLGGTQYF,TRBV4-2,TRBJ2-3
CASSKVLAYNEQFF,TRBV21-1,TRBJ2-1
CSARERAAGVVVDEQFF,TRBV20-1,TRBJ2-1
CSANRGNGYTF,TRBV20-1,TRBJ1-2
CASSQEKSGIEAFF,TRBV3-1,TRBJ1-1
CSVGGQGPDQETQYF,TRBV29-1,TRBJ2-5
CASSSAQGYTLNEQFF,TRBV5-1,TRBJ2-1
CAASEENSGRGNEQFF,TRBV24-1,TRBJ2-1
CASSPAAATSYNEQFF,TRBV7-2,TRBJ2-1
CSSRGPEGAFF,TRBV29-1,TRBJ1-1
CASSPKTGGHYGYTF,TRBV12-3/TRBV12-4,TRBJ1-2
CSSSSPTVQETQYF,TRBV28,TRBJ2-3
CASSLELDEQFF,TRBV11-2,TRBJ2-1
CASSESGGASTGELFF,TRBV2,TRBJ2-2
CAWEGDRDFTDTQYF,TRBV30,TRBJ2-3
CATSRESGRGSRDTQYF,TRBV15,TRBJ2-3
CASSLAGDRDFEQYF,TRBV13,TRBJ2-7
CASSYNRQTSYEQYF,TRBV6-5,TRBJ2-7
CASSAGQRGSNQPQHF,TRBV7-9,TRBJ1-5
CASSRKRTDQETQYF,TRBV5-1,TRBJ2-5
CASSPGTGVKETQYF,TRBV7-9,TRBJ2-5
CSVEGTGHEQYF,TRBV29-1,TRBJ2-7
CAGRGLAFTDTQYF,TRBV12-3/TRBV12-4,TRBJ2-3
CASSQIPGNEAAYGYTF,TRBV4-1,TRBJ1-2
CAISERGGNQPQHF,TRBV10-3,TRBJ1-5
CASILTVAGEQYF,TRBV6-2/TRBV6-3,TRBJ2-7
CASSVASGVGGELFF,TRBV9,TRBJ2-2
CASSKIGTANSGNTIYF,TRBV6-1,TRBJ1-3
CASSLNFYEQYF,TRBV5-6,TRBJ2-7
CASSQVDLGFSYNEQFF,TRBV4-1,TRBJ2-1
CASSPAGGYEQYF,TRBV21-1,TRBJ2-7
CASSFDRADGELFF,TRBV7-9,TRBJ2-2
CASSAGGRTEAFF,TRBV14,TRBJ1-1
CASSPPVRGGSDGAFF,TRBV12-3/TRBV12-4,TRBJ1-1
CSASRGGSGSYNEQFF,TRBV20-1,TRBJ2-1
CASSQTASSGALEQFF,TRBV4-2,TRBJ2-1
CASSSPGQPRYEQYF,TRBV28,TRBJ2-7
CASSTRLNGPVNQPQHF,TRBV19,TRBJ1-5
CASSIWTVSDYGYTF,TRBV10-2,TRBJ1-2
CASSLQITGMDTQYF,TRBV12-3/TRBV12-4,TRBJ2-3
CASSLWTSGGQETQYF,TRBV5-6,TRBJ2-5
CASSLRRDTEAFF,TRBV5-1,TRBJ1-1
CASSYSGGVNQPQHF,TRBV6-6,TRBJ1-5
CASSAQGYTDTQYF,TRBV5-1,TRBJ2-3